The rows below give T cell receptor beta chains drawn from one sample of a study of blood T cell repertoires in COVID-19. Method: immunoSEQ multiplex PCR; TCRdb's copy keeps in-frame clones and lacks some. The repertoire holds about 420,000 clones, with roughly 90% as singletons. Sequenced sample: peripheral blood. Every receptor here comes from a man aged 18 to 29 with COVID-19, enrolled during active disease. Each CDR3 is given without its conserved first and last residue. Each record gives: V gene, clone size, J gene, CDR3 protein. Clone sizes are given selectively: once, few, many, or a class where the clone is expanded.

>TRBV6-5|.|TRBJ1-2
ASSYSIGQLYGYT
>TRBV14|.|TRBJ2-3
ASSQRRFADTQY
>TRBV6-5|.|TRBJ2-7
ASSYDEDRGGNEQY
>TRBV15|few|TRBJ2-6
ATSRDFGGTGFSVSSGANVLT
>TRBV6-6|.|TRBJ2-5
ASSLTTSGAQETQY
>TRBV24-1|.|TRBJ2-7
ATSDTSGSRYEQY
>TRBV7-8|.|TRBJ2-3
ASSSRDRGEQRGVDTQY
>TRBV3-1/TRBV3-2|.|TRBJ1-1
ASSQTWTVTEAF
>TRBV7-9|once|TRBJ1-2
ASSLAGRDHYGYT
>TRBV6-1|.|TRBJ1-1
ASSERGNTEAF
>TRBV14|.|TRBJ1-3
ASSARGTSGNTIY
>TRBV18|.|TRBJ2-7
ASSPAANHYEQY
>TRBV18|few|TRBJ1-2
ASSLVNYGYT
>TRBV4-1|.|TRBJ2-1
ASSQDSLSYNEQF
>TRBV5-6|.|TRBJ2-1
ASSFMTSGSYGEQF
>TRBV29-1|.|TRBJ1-1
SVVQGLNTEAF
>TRBV11-2|once|TRBJ2-3
ASSFSGSADTQY
>TRBV5-1|.|TRBJ1-1
ASSLALPGNTEAF
>TRBV19|.|TRBJ2-7
ATRRMTGSYEQY
>TRBV2|.|TRBJ1-4
ASSVGQVGGD
>TRBV2|.|TRBJ2-3
ASSRGTGLY
>TRBV5-1|.|TRBJ2-3
ASSLERGWEDTQY
>TRBV4-1|.|TRBJ1-6
ASSQGQGTLNSPLH
>TRBV20-1|.|TRBJ2-7
SVRATYEQY
>TRBV14|.|TRBJ2-5
ASSKGLAGGQETQY
>TRBV20-1|.|TRBJ1-2
SARAVPGYT
>TRBV10-2|.|TRBJ2-7
ASSESEGHIYAYEQY
>TRBV5-6|.|TRBJ1-1
ASSLARTWEAF